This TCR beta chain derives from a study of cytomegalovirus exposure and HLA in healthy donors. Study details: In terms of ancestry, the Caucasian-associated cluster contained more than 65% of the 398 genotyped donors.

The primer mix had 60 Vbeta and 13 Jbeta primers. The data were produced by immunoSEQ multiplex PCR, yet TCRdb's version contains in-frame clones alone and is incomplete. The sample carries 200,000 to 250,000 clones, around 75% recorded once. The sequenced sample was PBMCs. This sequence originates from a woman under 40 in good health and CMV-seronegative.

The CDR3 nucleotides read TGTGCCAGCAGCGTCTACGGCGGGCAATCCTACAATGAGCAGTTCTTC. It codes for CASSVYGGQSYNEQFF. The chain employs TRBV21-1 and TRBJ2-1; the D call in the table, TRBD2, was not verified against the DNA. TRBV21-1 is a recognized pseudogene. The CDR3 length is 16 residues.